A single sample gave rise to the 21 T cell receptor beta chains below, sequenced in a study of blood T cell repertoires in COVID-19. Measured with immunoSEQ multiplex PCR; TCRdb has only the in-frame clones, and not every one. The table includes about 49,000 clones, over 85% detected once. Sequenced input: peripheral blood. The receptors stem from a man of 80 years or more with acute or convalescent COVID-19.

The chain uses TRBV25-1 and TRBJ1-5, with 11 bases lining up with TRBD1. Germline CDR1 reads MGHDK; CDR2 reads SYGVNS. The CDR3 totals 14 residues. Trimming took 3 bases from V and 7 from J; bases not matched to a gene: 2. In DNA, the CDR3 is TGTGCCAGCAGTGACCGGACAGGGGGCCAGCCCCAGCATTTT. Its translation: CASSDRTGGQPQHF.

The chain is built from TRBV19 and TRBJ2-1; 9 bases fit TRBD2. J gave up 8 bases and V 1 base, and 6 bases lay outside the gene matches. CDR1 and CDR2 from the germline V gene are LNHDA and SQIVND (reference sequence). The CDR3 covers 15 residues. This CDR3 reads CASSIGGGVMYEQFF. DNA for the CDR3: TGTGCCAGTAGTATAGGCGGGGGGGTGATGTATGAGCAGTTCTTC. The entire variable domain, with the rest obtained from reference TRBV19 and TRBJ2-1, is as follows: DGGITQSPKYLFRKEGQNVTLSCEQNLNHDAMYWYRQDPGQGLRLIYYSQIVNDFQKGDIAEGYSVSREKKESFPLTVTSAQKNPTAFYLCASSIGGGVMYEQFFGPGTRLTVL.

On this clone itself: The sample holds other DNA sequences that translate to the same CDR3. The chain is built from TRBV6-5 and TRBJ1-1; 8 positions match TRBD1. V lost 4 bases, J lost 3 bases, and 4 bases stayed unmatched. Germline CDR1 reads MNHEY; CDR2 reads SVGAGI. The CDR3 has 14 amino acids. The CDR3 loop is CASSLDRADTEAFF. CDR3 DNA sequence: TGTGCCAGCAGTTTGGACAGGGCAGACACTGAAGCTTTCTTT.

This clone was found once. V and J are TRBV19 and TRBJ2-2; 9 nucleotides agree with TRBD2. Germline V gene lookup returns CDR1 LNHDA and CDR2 SQIVND (reference sequence). V shed 3 bases, J shed 7 bases, and the junction held 12 bases outside the gene matches. CDR3 size: 17 residues. The chain's CDR3 is CASSMDSGGGRSGELFF. CDR3 in DNA: TGTGCCAGTAGTATGGATAGCGGGGGAGGAAGGAGCGGGGAGCTGTTTTTT.

This chain connects TRBV7-9 to TRBJ2-2, with D perhaps matching TRBD2 (6 bases). Germline V gene lookup returns CDR1 SEHNR and CDR2 FQNEAQ (reference sequence). Deletions cut 3 bases from V and 2 bases from J, with 13 bases between. This CDR3 has 16 amino acids. The CDR3 protein is CASSLTGGLNTGELFF. CDR3 nucleotides: TGTGCCAGCAGCTTGACCGGGGGTTTAAACACCGGGGAGCTGTTTTTT.

This CDR3 reads CANDSLTDTQYF. The CDR3 region has the DNA TGTGCCAACGATTCACTAACAGATACGCAGTATTTT. V is TRBV7-9 and J is TRBJ2-3; D remains ambiguous. The CDR3 is 12 amino acids. Trimming removed 10 bases from V and 3 bases from J, with 11 bases in between. Germline V lookup: CDR1 SEHNR, CDR2 FQNEAQ (reference sequence).

The chain recombines TRBV19 with TRBJ2-1; tentative D call: TRBD1 (7 bases). The ends were cut back, 7 bases at V and 1 base at J, with 14 bases in the middle. Germline CDR1 and CDR2: LNHDA and SQIVND (reference sequence). The CDR3 is 15 amino acids. CDR3 coding DNA: TGTGCCAGTACGCGGGAACAGGGGTCCTACAATGAGCAGTTCTTC. As protein: CASTREQGSYNEQFF.

The chain employs TRBV10-3 and TRBJ2-2; no firm D call. The CDR3 spans 15 residues. V shed 4 bases and J shed 5 bases, with 14 bases lying between them. From germline, CDR1 is ENHRY and CDR2 SYGVKD. CDR3 sequence: CAISAQRDGTGELFF. Here the CDR3 DNA reads TGTGCCATCAGTGCCCAGCGAGACGGTACCGGGGAGCTGTTTTTT.

V usage is TRBV7-9 and J usage is TRBJ1-5, with D hard to call. Trimming pared 4 bases from V and 2 bases from J, leaving 3 bases between. CDR1 is SEHNR, CDR2 FQNEAQ, per germline (reference sequence). The length of the CDR3 is 12 residues. The CDR3 region has the DNA TGTGCCAGCAGCTCCGGCAATCAGCCCCAGCATTTT. Translated: CASSSGNQPQHF. Combining the CDR3 with reference TRBV7-9 and TRBJ1-5 gives the whole variable domain DTGVSQNPRHKITKRGQNVTFRCDPISEHNRLYWYRQTLGQGPEFLTYFQNEAQLEKSRLLSDRFSAERPKGSFSTLEIQRTEQGDSAMYLCASSSGNQPQHFGDGTRLSIL.

In this sample, this clone turned up once. V gene TRBV5-1 combines with J gene TRBJ2-3; 8 bases map to TRBD1. This CDR3 has 14 residues. V shed 6 bases and J 3 bases; nucleotides not matched to a gene: 6. Looked up from germline, CDR1 is SGHRS and CDR2 is YFSETQ. For the CDR3, the DNA is TGCGCCAGCACTCCAGGGGGCGGAACAGATACGCAGTATTTT. Protein sequence: CASTPGGGTDTQYF.

The chain combines TRBV5-1 with TRBJ1-4; D is ambiguous. The CDR3 spans 15 residues. Trimming took off 0 bases at V and 8 bases at J, with 14 bases between the two ends. Germline V CDR1 and CDR2: SGHRS, YFSETQ. In DNA, the CDR3 is TGCGCCAGCAGCTTGGATTACAATATCGGGGAAAAACTGTTTTTT. Encoded protein: CASSLDYNIGEKLFF. Drawing the rest from reference TRBV5-1 and TRBJ1-4, the complete variable domain is KAGVTQTPRYLIKTRGQQVTLSCSPISGHRSVSWYQQTPGQGLQFLFEYFSETQRNKGNFPGRFSGRQFSNSRSEMNVSTLELGDSALYLCASSLDYNIGEKLFFGSGTQLSVL.

This clone was seen just once. The chain joins TRBV3-1 (or the pseudogene TRBV3-2) to TRBJ1-5; D possibly corresponds to TRBD1 (5 bases). Germline loops: CDR1 LGHDT, CDR2 YNNKEL (reference sequence). Trimming stripped 5 bases from V and 7 bases from J, with 15 bases between. The CDR3 extends over 14 amino acids. CDR3: CASSLSRVRQPQHF. The CDR3 coding sequence is TGTGCCAGCAGCTTAAGCAGGGTACGCCAGCCCCAGCATTTT.

The chain carries TRBV12-3 or TRBV12-4 and TRBJ2-2; tentatively, D is TRBD2 (7 bases). The CDR3 is 13 residues long. Trimming removed 5 bases at V and 9 bases at J, with 13 bases between. The CDR3 loop is CASSPSGGRELFF. In DNA, the CDR3 is TGTGCCAGCAGTCCCTCGGGGGGCCGGGAGCTGTTTTTT.

The genes are TRBV7-9 and TRBJ2-1; D gene ambiguous. The CDR3 loop spans 13 amino acids. The V gene lost 1 base and the J gene lost 3 bases, with 4 bases spanning the gap. The germline V gene encodes CDR1 SEHNR and CDR2 FQNEAQ (reference sequence). The CDR3 loop is CASSLDIYNEQFF. The DNA of the CDR3 is TGTGCCAGCAGCTTAGATATCTACAATGAGCAGTTCTTC.

The J gene is TRBJ2-4, the V gene TRBV12-2; the table's D call of TRBD2 was not tested on the DNA. TRBV12-2 is marked as a pseudogene. CDR3 length: 18 residues. In nucleotides, the CDR3 is TGTGCAAGTCGCTTTTTGGTAGCGGGGGTAATGGTCAAAAACATTCAGTACTTC. Protein product: CASRFLVAGVMVKNIQYF.

V usage is TRBV27 and J usage is TRBJ2-1; D might be TRBD1 (6 bases). The CDR3 has 14 amino acids. Trimming removed 7 bases at V and 0 bases at J, with 10 bases between. The germline V gene encodes CDR1 MNHEY and CDR2 SMNVEV (reference sequence). CDR3 bases: TGTGCCAGCAACAGGGCCAGCTCCTACAATGAGCAGTTCTTC. Translated, it gives CASNRASSYNEQFF.

The chain employs TRBV28 and TRBJ1-5; possible D gene TRBD1, 6 bases. Per the germline V gene, CDR1 is MDHEN and CDR2 is SYDVKM. The CDR3 runs 16 residues. V was clipped by 2 bases and J by 1 base, with 12 bases between them. CDR3 sequence reads: CASSLATGKSNQPQHF. CDR3 sequence (DNA): TGTGCCAGCAGTTTAGCAACAGGGAAGAGCAATCAGCCCCAGCATTTT. Combining the CDR3 with reference TRBV28 and TRBJ1-5 gives the whole variable domain DVKVTQSSRYLVKRTGEKVFLECVQDMDHENMFWYRQDPGLGLRLIYFSYDVKMKEKGDIPEGYSVSREKKERFSLILESASTNQTSMYLCASSLATGKSNQPQHFGDGTRLSIL.

This clone was seen once. V is TRBV5-4 and J is TRBJ2-5, with 10 bases that match TRBD1. This CDR3 is 15 amino acids long. J gave up 5 bases and V 4 bases, and 8 bases lay outside the gene matches. The V gene's germline CDR1 is SGHNT and CDR2 YYREEE (reference sequence). CDR3 residues: CASSEDRGPWETQYF. As DNA, the CDR3 is TGTGCCAGCAGCGAAGACAGGGGGCCGTGGGAGACCCAGTACTTC.

The chain carries TRBV5-1 and TRBJ2-7; D remains unclear. Looked up from germline, CDR1 is SGHRS and CDR2 is YFSETQ. Trimming removed 4 bases from V and 3 bases from J, with 5 bases in between. The CDR3 runs 11 residues. CDR3 protein: CASSEDYEQYF. The CDR3 bases are TGCGCCAGCAGCGAGGACTACGAGCAGTACTTC. The full variable domain, in which reference TRBV5-1 and TRBJ2-7 provide the parts outside the CDR3, is KAGVTQTPRYLIKTRGQQVTLSCSPISGHRSVSWYQQTPGQGLQFLFEYFSETQRNKGNFPGRFSGRQFSNSRSEMNVSTLELGDSALYLCASSEDYEQYFGPGTRLTVT.

This clone was observed a single time. One end of the junction varies from germline; a read error may be responsible. The CDR3, as DNA: TGTGCCAGCTCAAACCGGGACAGTTCGGGGGGGCAGCACTTC. As protein: CASSNRDSSGGQHF. This chain connects TRBV18 to TRBJ2-7; possibly TRBD2 for D (8 bases). Germline assignment: CDR1 KGHSH and CDR2 LQKENI. The CDR3 sequence is 14 residues long.

V usage is TRBV19 and J usage is TRBJ1-3; D gene uncertain. The V gene lost 6 bases and the J gene lost 0 bases, with 12 bases spanning the gap. CDR1 and CDR2 from the germline V gene are LNHDA and SQIVND (reference sequence). CDR3 size: 15 residues. The CDR3 here is CASRRERNSGNTIYF. The CDR3 DNA reads as TGTGCCAGTAGACGCGAGAGGAACTCTGGAAACACCATATATTTT.